This T cell receptor beta chain originates from a study of tumor and adjacent non-tumor tissue in lung cancer. Study results and caveats: Normal lung showed higher cumulative top 100 clone frequency than tumor.

On this clonotype: Its antigen is unknown. With a much larger clone just one base away, this may be a read error.

No cell sorting was done before RNA was extracted from the tissue. More than 3 cm separated this lung sample from the edge of the tumor. A modified ARM-PCR protocol with three rounds of nested PCR amplified TCRbeta. TCRdb passed the multiplex PCR reads through MiXCR, listing each CDR3 protein once. The sample has approximately 66,000 distinct CDR3 sequences, roughly 60% seen once. The CDR3 has 12 amino acids. Germline V gene sequence: CDR1 SQVTM, CDR2 ANQGSEA. The germline V and J ends were trimmed by 8 bases and 1 base, with 11 bases remaining between them. The genes are TRBV29-1 and TRBJ2-5; D call uncertain. Input material: distant non-tumor lung tissue. The receptor was isolated from a man between 70 and 80 years old with non-small cell lung cancer. CDR3 in DNA: TGCAGCATGGGGAAAACCCAAGAGACCCAGTACTTC. The encoded protein is CSMGKTQETQYF.